Listed here is a single T cell receptor beta chain. The antigen it recognizes is unknown. No base quality values were provided; no much bigger clone lies one nucleotide off. Receptor libraries were prepared by the immunoSEQ multiplex PCR assay. For the multiplex PCR, a mixture combining 60 forward primers for TCR Vbeta segments and 13 reverse primers for TCR Jbeta segments was used. A multiplex PCR assay on genomic DNA amplified the CDR3 region of rearranged TCR beta genes. The Illumina HiSeq System was used to sequence the amplified TCR beta libraries as 87-base-pair reads. Per the source publication's procedure: A later analysis counted 65 million to 90 million unique TCR beta chains across the 700 or so repertoires, and roughly 9.9 million of these chains were shared by at least two donors. To remove PCR and sequencing errors, raw reads were error-corrected and collapsed into unique sequences using a nearest-neighbor algorithm that merged closely related sequences. To assign V, D and J gene segments, CDR3 sequences were aligned to IMGT reference sequences. For a sequence to be retained, a match of at least six nucleotides to both a V gene segment and a J gene segment was required. Rearrangements were classified as productive when the CDR3 lacked stop codons and remained in frame with V and J, and all other rearrangements were classified as non-productive. Following IMGT convention, CDR3 was defined as the stretch from the second conserved V-encoded cysteine up to the conserved J-encoded phenylalanine. The earlier analysis of about 570 of the donors excluded any sequence lacking an unambiguous match to a single V gene segment. An earlier analysis of just under 600 of the donors called V segments functional above 56.7% productive rearrangements and segregating when the between-donor standard deviation exceeded 5%. A statistical classification framework was developed to diagnose cytomegalovirus status using the catalog of TCR beta chain sequences. V and J gene assignment, in a later analysis, came from comparing TCR nucleotide sequences with IMGT/GENE-DB human TR gene sequences. The TCRdist pipeline was used in a later analysis to assign CDR3 sequences and most-parsimonious VDJ recombination scenarios. A later analysis defined each TCR beta chain by its CDR3 amino acid sequence plus V-gene family, and excluded reads lacking a unique V-gene family. A later analysis removed roughly 590 highly shared, low-generation-probability nucleotide sequences to deal with suspected cross-contamination and a sequencing artifact. In a later analysis, a clonal expansion index was calculated for each public chain from normalized within-repertoire ranks of inferred template counts. A later analysis computed generation probabilities with a VDJ recombination model fitted to out-of-frame rearrangements, and checked the results against IGoR. Hypergeometric tests were used in a later analysis to score TCR-TCR, TCR-HLA and TCR-CMV co-occurrence, with a repertoire-size bias correction applied to the TCR pairs. In a later analysis, false discovery rates were estimated by permuting HLA or CMV assignments 20 times. In a later analysis, co-occurring TCRs were grouped with DBSCAN, and TCRdist sequence similarity was added when clustering was performed within HLA-allele-positive subsets. Repertoires with fewer than 30,000 or more than 120,000 public chains, plus five repertoires with anomalous nucleotide sharing, were excluded from co-occurrence clustering. In TCRdb, the immuneACCESS table is reduced to in-frame sequences with V and J assigned. These tables do not hold every clone; where another copy was compared, an unresolved V gene accounts for under half, and the others remain unexplained. The V and J calls and clone size were taken over from that table, and D and trimming were inferred from the DNA. The sample table shows about 71,000 clones, and 55% to 80% are seen once. Jointly, the top ten make up 6% to 9.5% of the sample.

This specimen belongs to a study of cytomegalovirus exposure and HLA in healthy donors (dated by TCRdb to about 2017). About the investigation overall: In an earlier analysis of several hundred of the donors, 276 Gb of sequence data and roughly 100 million unique TCR beta sequences from about 179 million T cells were reported. The study profiled the T cell repertoires of hundreds of subjects by immunosequencing and related them to cytomegalovirus serostatus. Along with the approximately 700-subject first cohort, a separate validation cohort of over a hundred different subjects was used. In a later genetic analysis, genome-wide SNP genotypes for about 55% of the roughly 670 donors were used, and that subset was treated as a discovery cohort. Both class I and class II loci were covered by HLA typing, at four-digit resolution. To decide whether each TCR beta V gene segment behaved as functional or pseudogenic, an earlier analysis of some 580 of the donors relied on high-throughput TCR beta sequencing. Of the 300 to 500 genotyped donors, 65% to 90% were placed in the genetic ancestry cluster associated with self-reported Caucasian donors. Roughly 310 gigabases of sequencing data and approximately 80 million unique TCR sequences were included in an early release covering about 700 HLA-typed donors. Rather than drawing on any new phenotypic data, the later analysis identified candidate immune exposures from TCR beta sequences and the way those sequences occurred across donors. All discovery cohort repertoires had been generated using a single sequencing platform. High-throughput TCR immunosequencing, statistical association of individual TCRs with disease status, and machine learning were combined to predict cytomegalovirus infection status. Across 300 to 500 genotyped donors of the cohort, an average of roughly 250,000 unique TCR beta nucleotide sequences per donor were sequenced, and roughly a sixth of those sequences were non-productive. The number of donors typed differed by locus, with about 629-630 for A, B, C, DRB1 and DQB1, around 560 for DQA1, 600 to 610 for DPA1, and some 470 for DPB1. In a later analysis, previously published TCR beta repertoires from 666 donors were re-analyzed and high-resolution HLA genotyping was added so that TCR occurrence patterns could be studied. The aim of the study was to test whether cataloging public T cell receptors could identify signatures of past pathogen exposure. Donor age, sex, ethnicity and CMV serostatus were compiled together with the repertoire data. Several DR-DQ haplotypes were treated as single units for association and clustering because of strong linkage in the cohort. Here is what the overall study found, with its caveats: A few of the identified cytomegalovirus-associated TCR beta chains were confirmed in vitro to be specific for cytomegalovirus antigens. In a later genetic analysis, a missense DCLRE1C variant was associated with V-gene and J-gene trimming of TCR beta chains, and the association was replicated in an independent cohort. Immune exposure information for the cohort was limited to CMV serostatus. The cohort was sequenced for TCR beta chains only, and without alpha or paired-chain data the features that could be detected were limited. About 15 rarely observed V segments, including chromosome 9 orphons, were excluded from the earlier analysis of approximately 600 of the donors because counts were too low. A group of highly shared sequence variants was considered likely to be a technical artifact of the sequencing pipeline. In a later analysis, several top co-occurrence clusters were reported to appear linked to parvovirus B19, influenza, CMV and Epstein-Barr virus. A further reported finding was that TCR beta sequences accurately predicted the HLA-A and HLA-B alleles for most subjects in the first cohort. Linkage disequilibrium might explain the correlated functional status among segregating V segments, but an unknown experimental factor could not be excluded. In an earlier analysis of 587 of the donors, most TCR beta V segments appeared in productive rearrangements about 87% or about 30% of the time, broadly matching IMGT annotations. HLA typing was unavailable for some donors at each locus, so association tests used only the typed subset. In a later analysis, HLA-associated TCR beta chains showed more clonal expansion and lower generation probabilities than non-associated chains that were equally common. In a later analysis, over 15,000 TCR beta sequences were associated with specific HLA alleles at a false discovery rate of 0.05. In both the original and validation cohorts, the classifier was reported to diagnose cytomegalovirus status with high specificity and sensitivity. Strong co-occurrence of HLA alleles, especially DR and DQ, made assigning TCR associations to individual alleles difficult. The authors suggested that the approach could potentially be generalized to other disease states and immunological phenotypes. According to a later analysis, TCR association rates differed among HLA loci, with DRB1 alleles showing the most associated TCRs and HLA-C alleles showing the fewest. Most TCR sequences were observed very rarely across donors, whereas some public TCRs were present in many individuals. According to a later genetic analysis, donors in an Asian-associated ancestry cluster had fewer N-insertions in productive TCRs than the approximately 630-donor mean. In the study, some 180 TCR beta chains were listed as associated with cytomegalovirus. Some IMGT-functional V segments, including TRBV6-2 and TRBV6-3, could not be distinguished by the 87-base-pair reads and were therefore excluded. Most CMV-associated TCR beta chains appeared to be HLA-restricted in a later analysis, and the HLA associations seemed to be driven largely by CMV exposure. Sequencing depth was assumed to be roughly uniform across donors in the presence/absence analyses, though that assumption may not hold.

The cohort consisted of approximately 690 healthy bone marrow donors. All cohort members were sampled while nominally healthy, although unrecorded immune exposures were likely present. The donor tested CMV seropositive, placing the donor among the approximately 290 seropositive members of the cohort. A peripheral blood sample was collected from each donor, and TCR beta sequencing was performed on peripheral blood mononuclear cells. Genomic DNA extraction from the blood cell samples was performed with the Qiagen DNeasy Blood Extraction Kit. CDR1 and CDR2, looked up from the germline V gene, are SGHRS and YFSETQ. The CDR3, from cysteine to phenylalanine, totals 15 residues. Of all the DNA, just the CDR3 is kept, 45 bases in frame from base 1. V lost 0 bases and J lost 2 bases, and the count of bases not matched to a germline gene is 4.

The sequence came from a man between 40 and 49 years old in good health and CMV-seropositive. The sequence links TRBV5-1 to TRBJ2-7; 8 nucleotides in the junction match TRBD2. The sequenced material came from PBMCs. The DNA sequence is given as TGCGCCAGCAGCTTGGAGGGTAGCGGGGCCTACGAGCAGTACTTC. This translates into CASSLEGSGAYEQYF.